This T cell receptor (beta chain) was documented in a study of metastatic and nonmetastatic thyroid tumors. Nobody among the patients had been given any treatment before thyroid surgery. V gave up 0 bases and J gave up 7 bases, with 13 bases separating them. This CDR3 contains 15 residues. In germline, CDR1 is LGHDT, CDR2 YNNKEL (reference sequence). TCRdb reprocessed the PCR reads using MiXCR. The table has about 16,000 clones, 30% to 35% seen once. This clone has ten or more counts. The clonotype comes from a female donor with papillary thyroid cancer or a benign thyroid nodule (not recorded which). Some clones in this sample may be carry-over from other donors' samples. Sequencing was performed on blood. The V and J genes are TRBV3-1 and TRBJ2-1; D ambiguous. Here the CDR3 reads CASSQDQQLGNEQFF. CDR3 DNA sequence: TGTGCCAGCAGCCAAGATCAGCAGTTGGGGAATGAGCAGTTCTTC.